Following are 29 T cell receptor beta chains from one sample sequenced in a study of shared clonotypes between healthy human individuals. Clones were sequenced by immunoSEQ multiplex PCR, and TCRdb holds only the in-frame ones, with some missing. Here the sample spans 950,000 to 1,100,000 clones, 75% being singletons. Sequencing was done on a sample of memory CD4+ T cells sorted from blood. Indicated subset: CD45RA-negative fraction. These TCRs come from a young man in good health.

The chain joins TRBV2 to TRBJ2-2, with a possible D match to TRBD1 (5 bases). Germline CDR1 SNHLY, CDR2 FYNNEI. This CDR3 is 15 amino acids long. V was pared by 6 bases and J by 0 bases, with 11 bases between. CDR3: CASSLQGANTGELFF. The CDR3 nucleotides read TGTGCCAGCAGCCTGCAGGGCGCGAACACCGGGGAGCTGTTTTTT. Full variable domain (missing parts from reference TRBV2 and TRBJ2-2): EPEVTQTPSHQVTQMGQEVILRCVPISNHLYFYWYRQILGQKVEFLVSFYNNEISEKSEIFDDQFSVERPDGSNFTLKIRSTKLEDSAMYFCASSLQGANTGELFFGEGSRLTVL.

The chain couples TRBV10-3 to TRBJ1-2; TRBD1 aligns across 8 bases. This CDR3 contains 14 residues. J gave up 5 bases and V 3 bases, and 5 bases lay outside the gene matches. Germline V CDR1 and CDR2: ENHRY, SYGVKD. CDR3 bases: TGTGCCATCAGTGACGGACAGGGAGAGTATGGCTACACCTTC. It yields the protein CAISDGQGEYGYTF.

Notes on this clone: Other DNA sequences in the sample encode the same CDR3. J is TRBJ2-7 and V is TRBV6-6, with D perhaps TRBD1 or TRBD2 (5 bases each). This CDR3 comprises 12 residues. Germline V gene data show CDR1 as MNHNY and CDR2 as SVGAGI (reference sequence). V lost 5 bases, J lost 4 bases, and 9 bases lay in between. The CDR3 DNA is TGTGCCAGCAGTCGGGACGGGTACGAGCAGTACTTC. It translates to CASSRDGYEQYF.

This chain uses TRBV10-1 with TRBJ2-1; 8 nucleotides line up with TRBD1. V lost 1 base and J lost 3; bases outside the gene matches: 5. The V gene's germline CDR1 is WNHNN and CDR2 SYGVQD (reference sequence). The CDR3 spans 16 residues. The CDR3 sequence is CASSEYGTGGYNEQFF. The CDR3 nucleotides read TGCGCCAGCAGTGAGTATGGAACAGGGGGCTACAATGAGCAGTTCTTC.

This clone was observed many times. The chain is built from TRBV2 and TRBJ1-1; a possible D gene is TRBD1 (6 bases). This CDR3 has 17 residues. Trimming cost V 6 bases and J 1 base, with 21 bases left between them. CDR1 and CDR2 (germline): SNHLY, FYNNEI. Here the CDR3 reads CASREVYRVGSNTEAFF. CDR3 nucleotides: TGTGCCAGCAGGGAGGTCTACAGGGTTGGGTCGAACACTGAAGCTTTCTTT.

Note on this clone: In the same sample, other DNA sequences code for this CDR3. The V and J genes are TRBV5-1 and TRBJ2-3, with 11 bases matching TRBD2. The CDR3 is 15 residues long. CDR1 and CDR2 from the germline V gene are SGHRS and YFSETQ. V shed 0 bases, J shed 6 bases, and the junction held 3 bases outside the gene matches. The CDR3 DNA follows: TGCGCCAGCAGCTTGGGGCTAGCGGGAGGTGATACGCAGTATTTT. It encodes CASSLGLAGGDTQYF.

On this clone: An end of the junction differs from the germline gene, which may be a read error. This CDR3 is also generated by other DNA sequences in the sample. The J gene is TRBJ2-7, the V gene TRBV2; D unresolved. This CDR3 has 14 residues. Germline values: CDR1 SNHLY, CDR2 FYNNEI. CDR3 sequence reads: CASSELSFSYEQYF. The CDR3 nucleotides read TGCGCCAGCAGTGAGCTAAGCTTCTCCTACGAGCAGTACTTC. Complete variable domain (other parts from reference TRBV2 and TRBJ2-7): EPEVTQTPSHQVTQMGQEVILRCVPISNHLYFYWYRQILGQKVEFLVSFYNNEISEKSEIFDDQFSVERPDGSNFTLKIRSTKLEDSAMYFCASSELSFSYEQYFGPGTRLTVT.

The V call is TRBV5-4, the J call TRBJ2-3, with a weak D call TRBD2 (7 bases). Between the trimmed V and J ends, which lost 7 bases and 2 bases, there was a span of 14 bases. This CDR3 has 14 amino acids. The germline V gene has CDR1 SGHNT and CDR2 YYREEE (reference sequence). This chain's CDR3 is CASREGGVTDTQYF. The CDR3 nucleotides are TGTGCCAGCCGAGAGGGGGGGGTCACAGATACGCAGTATTTT.

The chain's CDR3 is CASRGLAQGLYGQYF. In DNA, the CDR3 is TGTGCCAGCAGAGGACTAGCGCAAGGATTGTACGGTCAGTACTTC. The chain couples TRBV6-1 to TRBJ2-7, with 9 positions matching TRBD2. Germline V gene data show CDR1 as MNHNS and CDR2 as SASEGT. The junction had 16 bases not matched to a gene; V was cut back by 6 bases and J by 10 bases. The CDR3 runs 15 residues.

This chain uses TRBV5-1 with TRBJ2-2, with TRBD1 as a possible D gene (6 bases). The CDR3 has 15 amino acids. The V and J ends lost 3 bases and 10 bases respectively, with 19 bases between them. Looked up from germline, CDR1 is SGHRS and CDR2 is YFSETQ. The CDR3, as DNA: TGCGCCAGCAGCTCGCGGACAGCCGCGGCTGTGGAGCTGTTTTTT. This translates into CASSSRTAAAVELFF.

The J gene is TRBJ2-1, the V gene TRBV6-6; TRBD1 aligns across 10 bases. Germline-derived CDR1 and CDR2 are MNHNY and SVGAGI (reference sequence). The CDR3 loop spans 15 amino acids. V shed 2 bases and J 6 bases; nucleotides not matched to a gene: 4. The CDR3 loop reads CASSYEGQGRNEQFF. CDR3 nucleotide sequence: TGTGCCAGCAGTTACGAGGGACAGGGGCGCAATGAGCAGTTCTTC.

Points on this clone: Other DNA sequences from this sample encode an identical CDR3 as well. V and J are TRBV27 and TRBJ2-7, with 9 bases that match TRBD2. Germline V CDR1 and CDR2: MNHEY, SMNVEV (reference sequence). With V trimmed by 3 bases and J by 2 bases, 5 bases remained unmatched. CDR3 length: 15 residues. The CDR3 DNA follows: TGTGCCAGCAGTTTGTCTAGCGGGACCCCCTACGAGCAGTACTTC. Its translation is CASSLSSGTPYEQYF.

The chain couples TRBV5-6 to TRBJ2-7; a weak D match, TRBD2 (6 bases). The germline V gene encodes CDR1 SGHDT and CDR2 YYEEEE. The V end was cut by 4 bases, the J end by 1 base, with 18 bases between. This CDR3 comprises 16 residues. CDR3 sequence (DNA): TGTGCCAGCAGCCCTGGGGGGAACTTTTTTTCCTACGAGCAGTACTTC. Protein: CASSPGGNFFSYEQYF.

This clone was seen a single time. Other DNA sequences in this sample translate to the same CDR3. CDR3 protein: CASSLTGGSGNTIYF. The CDR3 DNA reads TGCGCCAGCAGCTTGACAGGGGGCTCTGGAAACACCATATATTTT. The chain uses TRBV5-1 and TRBJ1-3; TRBD1 aligns across 8 bases. With 1 base clipped from V and 0 bases from J, the junction kept 0 bases outside the gene matches. The CDR3 is 15 amino acids. The germline V gene encodes CDR1 SGHRS and CDR2 YFSETQ.

The V call is TRBV7-9, the J call TRBJ1-1, with TRBD1 matching over 10 bases. The CDR3 has 15 residues. The germline CDR1 and CDR2 sequences are SEHNR and FQNEAQ (reference sequence). The ends lost 5 bases at V and 1 base at J; junction bases unmatched: 4. The CDR3: CASSPGTGANTEAFF. The CDR3 coding sequence is TGTGCCAGCAGCCCCGGGACAGGGGCGAACACTGAAGCTTTCTTT.

The chain couples TRBV28 to TRBJ1-5; D gene uncertain. This CDR3 is built from 14 residues. Trimming left V 6 bases short and J 5 bases short, with 14 bases between. Per germline, CDR1 MDHEN and CDR2 SYDVKM. CDR3 loop: CASSDGPQYQPQHF. CDR3 sequence (DNA): TGTGCCAGCAGCGACGGACCGCAATATCAGCCCCAGCATTTT.

V gene TRBV10-1 combines with J gene TRBJ2-5; D is unclear. This CDR3 comprises 13 residues. Germline loops: CDR1 WNHNN, CDR2 SYGVQD (reference sequence). The V gene lost 0 bases and the J gene lost 7 bases, with 9 bases spanning the gap. The CDR3 nucleotides read TGCGCCAGCAGTGAGTCCGTAGTCGGGACCCAGTACTTC. Residues: CASSESVVGTQYF.

J is TRBJ1-2 and V is TRBV18; D perhaps matches TRBD1 (5 bases). Per germline, CDR1 KGHSH and CDR2 LQKENI. This CDR3 comprises 15 residues. V was shortened by 2 bases and J by 1 base, with 11 bases between the two germline ends. The CDR3 DNA follows: TGTGCCAGCTCACCAGTGAGGGGAATTAACTATGGCTACACCTTC. It yields the protein CASSPVRGINYGYTF.

This clone has only a few counts. Here the CDR3 reads CASSDRGAYGYTF. In DNA, the CDR3 is TGTGCCAGCAGCGACAGGGGCGCATATGGCTACACCTTC. V and J are TRBV5-5 and TRBJ1-2; the match to TRBD1 covers 8 bases. The CDR3 is made up of 13 amino acids. CDR1 is SGHKS, CDR2 YYEKEE, per germline (reference sequence). The trim removed 4 bases at V and 5 bases at J, leaving 4 bases unmatched.

The CDR3 is CASSGRSSGNTIYF. In nucleotides, the CDR3 is TGTGCCAGCAGCGGCCGGAGCTCTGGAAACACCATATATTTT. The genes are TRBV7-8 and TRBJ1-3; no clear D. This CDR3 spans 14 amino acids. Germline values: CDR1 SGHVS, CDR2 FQNEAQ. V lost 5 bases to trimming and J lost 0 bases, with 8 bases between them.

CDR3 bases: TGTGCCAGCAGTGAATCGGCTTCCTACGAGCAGTACTTC. Translation gives CASSESASYEQYF. The gene calls are TRBV25-1 and TRBJ2-7; the D is unclear. The CDR3 has 13 amino acids. CDR1 MGHDK and CDR2 SYGVNS come from the germline V gene. V was pared by 1 base and J by 1 base, with 5 bases between.

The chain carries TRBV10-3 and TRBJ1-2; TRBD1 might be the D (6 bases). The CDR3 length is 13 residues. The germline gives CDR1 ENHRY, CDR2 SYGVKD. V gave up 10 bases and J gave up 5 bases, with 17 bases separating them. The CDR3 DNA is TGTGCCACCTCCGCGGGGACAACGTATGGCTACACCTTC. Its translation: CATSAGTTYGYTF.

The chain has TRBV27 and TRBJ2-1; D is ambiguous. The CDR3 totals 11 residues. Deletions cut 10 bases from V and 2 bases from J, with 6 bases between. The V gene's germline CDR1 is MNHEY and CDR2 SMNVEV (reference sequence). CDR3 sequence (DNA): TGTGCCACAACGACCTACAATGAGCAGTTCTTC. Its translation is CATTTYNEQFF.

The chain links TRBV28 to TRBJ2-7; D is unresolved. Germline V gives CDR1 MDHEN, CDR2 SYDVKM. Trimming stripped 3 bases from V and 0 bases from J, with 15 bases between. The CDR3 totals 16 residues. The CDR3 DNA is TGTGCCAGCAGTTTTAAAGGCTGGCCAAGCTCCTACGAGCAGTACTTC. This gives the protein CASSFKGWPSSYEQYF.

The J gene is TRBJ1-6, the V gene TRBV19; 9 nucleotides match TRBD1. This CDR3 is 16 amino acids long. The germline V gene has CDR1 LNHDA and CDR2 SQIVND (reference sequence). V was pared by 4 bases and J by 7 bases, with 8 bases of the junction left unmatched. CDR3 in amino acids: CASSTGTGTVNSPLHF. The CDR3 coding sequence is TGTGCCAGTAGTACCGGGACAGGGACGGTAAATTCACCCCTCCACTTT. The full variable domain, completed using reference TRBV19 and TRBJ1-6, is DGGITQSPKYLFRKEGQNVTLSCEQNLNHDAMYWYRQDPGQGLRLIYYSQIVNDFQKGDIAEGYSVSREKKESFPLTVTSAQKNPTAFYLCASSTGTGTVNSPLHFGNGTRLTVT.

This clone was seen a single time. This chain uses TRBV28 with TRBJ2-2; D may be TRBD1 (6 bases). V was trimmed by 7 bases and J by 6 bases, leaving 12 bases between them. Germline V gene data show CDR1 as MDHEN and CDR2 as SYDVKM. The CDR3 is made up of 13 amino acids. The CDR3 region is CASTRQAPGELFF. CDR3 bases: TGTGCCAGCACCAGACAGGCCCCCGGGGAGCTGTTTTTT.

A few counts support this clone. The rearrangement uses TRBV11-3 and TRBJ1-1, with 9 nucleotides matching TRBD1. J was trimmed by 6 bases and V by 5 bases; bases with no gene match: 7. Germline V gene data show CDR1 as SGHNT and CDR2 as YENEEA. This CDR3 spans 14 amino acids. CDR3 DNA: TGTGCCAGCAGCCCCCGGGACAGGGCCTCTGAAGCTTTCTTT. It translates to CASSPRDRASEAFF.

Details on this clone: A much larger clone differs from this one at a single base, so this may be a read error. At the DNA level, this CDR3 is encoded by other sequences in the same sample as well. This chain uses TRBV5-4 with TRBJ2-3; TRBD2 matches 9 bases. V shed 0 bases and J 1 base; nucleotides not matched to a gene: 0. Germline-derived CDR1 and CDR2 are SGHNT and YYREEE (reference sequence). The CDR3 has 15 amino acids. DNA for the CDR3: TGTGCCAGCAGCTTGGGCGGGGGGGGCACAGATACGCAGTATTTT. Amino acid sequence: CASSLGGGGTDTQYF.

This clone was observed a few times. The chain is built from TRBV10-3 and TRBJ1-1; D unclear. The length of the CDR3 is 13 residues. Looked up from germline, CDR1 is ENHRY and CDR2 is SYGVKD. Trimming left V 10 bases short and J 1 base short, with 13 bases between. For the CDR3, the DNA is TGTGCCACCGTAGGCCAGACGAACACTGAAGCTTTCTTT. Its protein product is CATVGQTNTEAFF.